The T cell receptor beta chain under discussion was sequenced for a study of T cells in Graves' hyperthyroidism and ophthalmopathy. This clonotype was found many times. Germline V CDR1 and CDR2: MNHEY, SVGEGT. The V gene lost 1 base and the J gene lost 6 bases, with 13 bases spanning the gap. The CDR3 runs to 14 residues. The CDR3 regions of TCR beta were amplified from RNA transcripts. Researchers ran a first-round RT-PCR on the TCR CDR3 using the HTBI primer set. TCRdb recomputed calls from the multiplex PCR reads with MiXCR, one row per CDR3 protein. This sample has about 420,000 distinct CDR3 sequences, with 15% to 19% found just once.

V is TRBV6-2 or TRBV6-3 and J is TRBJ2-7, with D perhaps matching TRBD2 (6 bases). The receptor was derived from a woman under 30 with Graves' hyperthyroidism. The specimen was blood. Here the CDR3 reads CASSYFRTGAEQYF. In nucleotides, the CDR3 is TGTGCCAGCAGTTACTTCCGGACGGGAGCCGAGCAGTACTTC.